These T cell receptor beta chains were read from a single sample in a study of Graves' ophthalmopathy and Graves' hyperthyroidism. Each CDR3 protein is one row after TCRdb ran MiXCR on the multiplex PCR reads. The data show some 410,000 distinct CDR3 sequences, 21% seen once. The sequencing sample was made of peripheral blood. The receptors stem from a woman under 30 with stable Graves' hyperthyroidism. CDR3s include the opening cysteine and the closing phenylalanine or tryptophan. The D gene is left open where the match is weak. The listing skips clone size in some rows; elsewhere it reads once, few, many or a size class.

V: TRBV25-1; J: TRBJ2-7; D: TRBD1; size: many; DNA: TGTGCCAGCACTCCGGGACAGAGATACGAGCAGTACTTC; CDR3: CASTPGQRYEQYF
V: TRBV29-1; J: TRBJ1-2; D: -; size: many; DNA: TGCAGCGTGACCGCCGGAAGCTATGGCTACACCTTC; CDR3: CSVTAGSYGYTF
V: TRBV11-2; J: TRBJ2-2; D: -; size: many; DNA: TGTGCCAGCAGCTCATACTCGGTCGGGGAGCTGTTTTTT; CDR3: CASSSYSVGELFF
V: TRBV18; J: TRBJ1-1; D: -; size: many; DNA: TGTGCCAGCTCACCACCTAATCCAGGGTGGAACACTGAAGCTTTCTTT; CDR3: CASSPPNPGWNTEAFF
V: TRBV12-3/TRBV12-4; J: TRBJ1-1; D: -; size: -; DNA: TGTGCCAGCAGTCTCGAAAGCGACACTGAAGCTTTCTTT; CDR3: CASSLESDTEAFF
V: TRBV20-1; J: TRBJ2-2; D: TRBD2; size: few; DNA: TGCAGTGCTAGAGCTCGGCTAGCGGGAGGCGCCGGGGAGCTGTTTTTT; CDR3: CSARARLAGGAGELFF
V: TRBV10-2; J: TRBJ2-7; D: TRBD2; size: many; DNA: TGCGCCAGCAGACCTACCGGGACTAGCGACTCCTACGAGCAGTACTTC; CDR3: CASRPTGTSDSYEQYF
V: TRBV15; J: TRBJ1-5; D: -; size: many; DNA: TGTGCCACCAGCAGAGAAGTTGACGTTTATCAGCCCCAGCATTTT; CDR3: CATSREVDVYQPQHF
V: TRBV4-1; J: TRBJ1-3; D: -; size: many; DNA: TGCGCCAGCAGCCAAGACAGGGGAGGAAACACCATATATTTT; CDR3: CASSQDRGGNTIYF
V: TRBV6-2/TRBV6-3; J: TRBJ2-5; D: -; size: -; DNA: TGTGCCAGCAGTTACTGGGGAAGCGAAGAGACCCAGTACTTC; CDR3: CASSYWGSEETQYF
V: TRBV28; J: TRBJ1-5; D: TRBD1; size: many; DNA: TGTGCCACCCGTCCGACAGGGGTGAGCAATCAGCCCCAGCATTTT; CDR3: CATRPTGVSNQPQHF
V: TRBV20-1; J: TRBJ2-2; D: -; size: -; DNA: TGCAGTGCTATTAGTCCCGCGAACACCGGGGAGCTGTTTTTT; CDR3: CSAISPANTGELFF
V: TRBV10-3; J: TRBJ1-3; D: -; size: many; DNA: TGTGCCATCAGAAACTCTGGAAACACCATATATTTT; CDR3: CAIRNSGNTIYF
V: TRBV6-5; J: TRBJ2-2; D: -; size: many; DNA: TGTGCCAGCAGCTACACTGGTACCATTAACACCGGGGAGCTGTTTTTT; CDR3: CASSYTGTINTGELFF
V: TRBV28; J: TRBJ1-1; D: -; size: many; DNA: TGTGCCAGCAGTTTTATGGGTATGAACACTGAAGCTTTCTTT; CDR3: CASSFMGMNTEAFF
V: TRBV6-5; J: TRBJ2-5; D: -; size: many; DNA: TGTGCCAGCAGTTACTCGCGTGGTTTAGAGACCCAGTACTTC; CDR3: CASSYSRGLETQYF
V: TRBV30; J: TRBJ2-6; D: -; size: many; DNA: TGTGCCTGGAGTCGGGGAGACGGGGCCAACGTCCTGACTTTC; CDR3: CAWSRGDGANVLTF
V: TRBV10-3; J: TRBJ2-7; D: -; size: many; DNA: TGTGCCATCAGTGATATTAGCTCCGAGCAGTACTTC; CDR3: CAISDISSEQYF
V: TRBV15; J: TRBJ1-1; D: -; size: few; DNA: TGTGCCACCAGCAGAGGGTGGACTGAAGCTTTCTTT; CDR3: CATSRGWTEAFF
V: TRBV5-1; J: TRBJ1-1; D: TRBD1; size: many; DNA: TGCGCCAGCAGCTTGGACAGGGGCGCGTACACTGAAGCTTTCTTT; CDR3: CASSLDRGAYTEAFF
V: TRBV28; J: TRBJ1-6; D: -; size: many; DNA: TGTGCCAGCCAGAGCGTCGGGGATAATTCACCCCTCCACTTT; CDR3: CASQSVGDNSPLHF
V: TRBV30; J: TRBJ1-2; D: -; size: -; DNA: TGTGCCTGGAGTACTTCCTCCTATGGCTACACCTTC; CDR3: CAWSTSSYGYTF
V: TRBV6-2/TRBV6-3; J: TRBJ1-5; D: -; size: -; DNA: TGTGCCAGCAGGAATGGGATTGTGGGCAATCAGCCTCAGCATTTT; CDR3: CASRNGIVGNQPQHF
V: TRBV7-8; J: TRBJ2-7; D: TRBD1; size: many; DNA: TGTGCCAGCACCCAATCGGGGACAGGGACTTACGAGCAGTACTTC; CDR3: CASTQSGTGTYEQYF
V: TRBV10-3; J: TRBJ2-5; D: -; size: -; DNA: TGTGCCATCAGTGACGGGGAGTACCAAGAGACCCAGTACTTC; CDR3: CAISDGEYQETQYF
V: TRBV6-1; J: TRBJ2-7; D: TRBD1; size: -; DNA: TGTGCCAGCAGTGAAGAGTCCGGGACAGGGGGCTTCTACGAGCAGTACTTC; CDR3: CASSEESGTGGFYEQYF
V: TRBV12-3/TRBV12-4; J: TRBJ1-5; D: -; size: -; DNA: TGTGCCAGCACCAACTCAGGGGATCAGCCCCAGCATTTT; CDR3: CASTNSGDQPQHF
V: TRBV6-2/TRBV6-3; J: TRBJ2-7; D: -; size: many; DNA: TGTGCCAGCAGCCAAGCGGGTCAAGCCTACGAGCAGTACTTC; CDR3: CASSQAGQAYEQYF